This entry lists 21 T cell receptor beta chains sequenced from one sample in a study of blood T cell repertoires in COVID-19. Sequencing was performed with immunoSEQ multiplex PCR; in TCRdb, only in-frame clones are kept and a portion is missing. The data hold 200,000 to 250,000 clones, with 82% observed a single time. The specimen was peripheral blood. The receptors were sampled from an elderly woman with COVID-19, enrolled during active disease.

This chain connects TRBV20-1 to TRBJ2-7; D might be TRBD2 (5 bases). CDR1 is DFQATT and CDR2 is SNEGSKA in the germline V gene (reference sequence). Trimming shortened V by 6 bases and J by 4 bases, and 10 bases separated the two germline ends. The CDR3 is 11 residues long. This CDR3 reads CSALGGYEQYF. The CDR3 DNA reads TGCAGTGCACTAGGAGGATACGAGCAGTACTTC.

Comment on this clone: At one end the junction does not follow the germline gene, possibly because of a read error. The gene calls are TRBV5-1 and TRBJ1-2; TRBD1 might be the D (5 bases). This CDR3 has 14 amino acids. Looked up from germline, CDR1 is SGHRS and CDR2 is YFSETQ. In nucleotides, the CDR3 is TGCGCCAGCAGATTGGGGGAGGGTATCTATGGCTACACCTTC. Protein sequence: CASRLGEGIYGYTF.

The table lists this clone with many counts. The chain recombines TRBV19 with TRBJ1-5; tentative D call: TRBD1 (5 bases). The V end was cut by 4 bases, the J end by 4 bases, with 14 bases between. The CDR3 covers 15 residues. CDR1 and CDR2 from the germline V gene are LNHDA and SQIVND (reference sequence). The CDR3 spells CASSTKDSLNQPQHF. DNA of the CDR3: TGTGCCAGTAGTACAAAAGACAGTTTGAATCAGCCCCAGCATTTT.

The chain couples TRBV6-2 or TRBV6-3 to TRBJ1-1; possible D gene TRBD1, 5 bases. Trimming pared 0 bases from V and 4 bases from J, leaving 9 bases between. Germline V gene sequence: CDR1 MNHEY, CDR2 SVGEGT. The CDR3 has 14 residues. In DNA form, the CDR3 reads TGTGCCAGCAGTTACTCGGAGGGGACCACTGAAGCTTTCTTT. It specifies CASSYSEGTTEAFF.

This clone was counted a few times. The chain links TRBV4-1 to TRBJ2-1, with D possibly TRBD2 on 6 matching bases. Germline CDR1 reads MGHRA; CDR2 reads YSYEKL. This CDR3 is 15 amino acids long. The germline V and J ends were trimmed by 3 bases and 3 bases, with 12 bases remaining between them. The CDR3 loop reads CASSHVGRGYNEQFF. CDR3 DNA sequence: TGCGCCAGCAGCCATGTGGGGCGGGGCTACAATGAGCAGTTCTTC.

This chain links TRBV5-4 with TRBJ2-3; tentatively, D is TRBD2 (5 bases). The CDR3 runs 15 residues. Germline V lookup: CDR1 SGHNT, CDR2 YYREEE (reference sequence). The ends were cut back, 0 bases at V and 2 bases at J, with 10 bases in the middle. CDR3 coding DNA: TGTGCCAGCAGCTTGGACGGGGTACTCACAGATACGCAGTATTTT. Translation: CASSLDGVLTDTQYF.

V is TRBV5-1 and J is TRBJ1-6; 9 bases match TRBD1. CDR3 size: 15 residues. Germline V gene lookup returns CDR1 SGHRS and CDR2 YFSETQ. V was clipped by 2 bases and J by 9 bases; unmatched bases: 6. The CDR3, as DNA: TGCGCCAGCAGCTTTACAGGGGGCGAGCTTTCACCCCTCCACTTT. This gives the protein CASSFTGGELSPLHF.

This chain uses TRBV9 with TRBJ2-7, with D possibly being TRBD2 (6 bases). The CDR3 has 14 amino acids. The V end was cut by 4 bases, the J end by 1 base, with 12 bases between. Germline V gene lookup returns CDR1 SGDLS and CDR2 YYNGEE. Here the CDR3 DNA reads TGTGCCAGCAGCCTGGGGACTTCTTCCTACGAGCAGTACTTC. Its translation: CASSLGTSSYEQYF.

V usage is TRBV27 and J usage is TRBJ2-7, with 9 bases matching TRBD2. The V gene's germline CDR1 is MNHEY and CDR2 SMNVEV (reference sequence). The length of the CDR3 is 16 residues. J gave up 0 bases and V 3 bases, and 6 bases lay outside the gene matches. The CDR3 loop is CASSLWTSASSYEQYF. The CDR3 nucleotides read TGTGCCAGCAGTTTGTGGACTAGCGCATCCTCCTACGAGCAGTACTTC.

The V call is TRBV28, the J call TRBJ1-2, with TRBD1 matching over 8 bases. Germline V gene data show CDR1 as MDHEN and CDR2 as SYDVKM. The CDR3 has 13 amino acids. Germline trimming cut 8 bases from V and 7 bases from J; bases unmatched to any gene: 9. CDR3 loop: CASSNPGGFGYTF. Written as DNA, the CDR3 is TGTGCCAGCTCGAATCCAGGGGGCTTTGGCTACACCTTC.

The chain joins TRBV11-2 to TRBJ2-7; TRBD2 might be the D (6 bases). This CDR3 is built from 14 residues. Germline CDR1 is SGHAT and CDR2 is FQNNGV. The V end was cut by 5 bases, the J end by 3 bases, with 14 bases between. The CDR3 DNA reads TGTGCCAGCAGCCTAACAGGAGCGGGCTACGAGCAGTACTTC. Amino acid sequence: CASSLTGAGYEQYF.

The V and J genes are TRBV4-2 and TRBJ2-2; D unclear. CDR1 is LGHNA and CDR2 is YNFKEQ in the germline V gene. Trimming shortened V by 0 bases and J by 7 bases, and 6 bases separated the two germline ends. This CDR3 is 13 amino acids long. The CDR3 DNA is TGTGCCAGCAGCCAAGAAGAGCTCGGGGAGCTGTTTTTT. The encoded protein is CASSQEELGELFF.

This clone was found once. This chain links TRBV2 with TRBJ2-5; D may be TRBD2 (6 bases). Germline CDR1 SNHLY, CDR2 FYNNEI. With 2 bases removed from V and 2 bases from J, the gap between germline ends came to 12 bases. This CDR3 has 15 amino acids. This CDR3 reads CASSETGAPQETQYF. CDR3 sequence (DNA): TGTGCCAGCAGTGAAACGGGAGCTCCTCAAGAGACCCAGTACTTC.

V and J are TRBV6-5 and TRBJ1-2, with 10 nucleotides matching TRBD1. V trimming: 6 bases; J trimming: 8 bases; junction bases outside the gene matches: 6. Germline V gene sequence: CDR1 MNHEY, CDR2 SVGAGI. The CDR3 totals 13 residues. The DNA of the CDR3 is TGTGCCAGCAGCCCGACAGGGGGCGGCGGCTACACCTTC. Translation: CASSPTGGGGYTF.

The CDR3 loop reads CASSITSGGVNEQFF. The CDR3 DNA reads TGTGCCAGTAGTATAACTAGCGGGGGTGTGAATGAGCAGTTCTTC. The V and J genes are TRBV19 and TRBJ2-1; 11 bases are shared with TRBD2. The germline CDR1 and CDR2 sequences are LNHDA and SQIVND (reference sequence). With V trimmed by 2 bases and J by 7 bases, 4 bases remained unmatched. CDR3 length equals 15 residues. Full variable domain (outside the CDR3, taken from reference TRBV19 and TRBJ2-1): DGGITQSPKYLFRKEGQNVTLSCEQNLNHDAMYWYRQDPGQGLRLIYYSQIVNDFQKGDIAEGYSVSREKKESFPLTVTSAQKNPTAFYLCASSITSGGVNEQFFGPGTRLTVL.

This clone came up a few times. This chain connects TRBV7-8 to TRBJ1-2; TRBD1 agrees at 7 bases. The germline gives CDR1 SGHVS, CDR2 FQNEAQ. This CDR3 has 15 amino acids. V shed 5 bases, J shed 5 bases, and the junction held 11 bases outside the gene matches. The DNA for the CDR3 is TGTGCCAGCAGCCCACGCCGGGACAGTCTTTATGGCTACACCTTC. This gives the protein CASSPRRDSLYGYTF.

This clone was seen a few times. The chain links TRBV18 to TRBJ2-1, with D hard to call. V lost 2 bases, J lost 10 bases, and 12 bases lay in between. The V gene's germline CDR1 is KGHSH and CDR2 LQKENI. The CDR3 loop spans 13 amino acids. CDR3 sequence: CASSPIPSREQFF. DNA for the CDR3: TGTGCCAGCTCACCAATACCTTCCCGGGAGCAGTTCTTC.

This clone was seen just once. CDR3 DNA: TGTGCCAGCAGTGGGCCCGATACCAAAAACATTCAGTACTTC. It codes for CASSGPDTKNIQYF. This chain uses TRBV2 with TRBJ2-4; D gene unclear. There are 14 residues in the CDR3. Trimming pared 4 bases from V and 2 bases from J, leaving 9 bases between. In germline, CDR1 is SNHLY, CDR2 FYNNEI.

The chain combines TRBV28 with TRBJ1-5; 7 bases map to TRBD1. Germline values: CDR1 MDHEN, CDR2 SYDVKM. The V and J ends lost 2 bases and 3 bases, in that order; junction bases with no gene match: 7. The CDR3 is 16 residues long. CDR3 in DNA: TGTGCCAGCAGTTTACGGGGACAGCATCTCAATCAGCCCCAGCATTTT. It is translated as CASSLRGQHLNQPQHF.

The CDR3 bases are TGTGCCAGCGAGTCGGAGGGGAACACCGGGGAGCTGTTTTTT. It specifies CASESEGNTGELFF. The V gene is TRBV7-9, the J gene TRBJ2-2, with D possibly TRBD2 on 6 matching bases. V gave up 8 bases and J gave up 1 base, with 11 bases separating them. The CDR3 spans 14 residues. Looked up from germline, CDR1 is SEHNR and CDR2 is FQNEAQ (reference sequence).

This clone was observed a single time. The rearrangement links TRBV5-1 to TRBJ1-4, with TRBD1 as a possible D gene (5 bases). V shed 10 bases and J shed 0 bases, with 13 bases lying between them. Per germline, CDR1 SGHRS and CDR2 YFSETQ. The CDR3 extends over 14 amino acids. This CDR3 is CASYPGPTNEKLFF. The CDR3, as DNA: TGCGCCTCCTACCCAGGGCCAACTAATGAAAAACTGTTTTTT.